The sequence of this TCR beta chain was determined in a study of CD8+CD57+ T cells in acquired aplastic anemia. The CDR3 is 14 residues long. Looked up from germline, CDR1 is ENHRY and CDR2 is SYGVKD. V lost 5 bases and J 5 bases, leaving 15 bases between the germline ends. TCR beta VDJ and CDR3 were profiled, and genomic DNA was the template. In TCRdb, the reads were re-called with MiXCR into one record per CDR3 protein. The sample carries 75,000 to 90,000 distinct CDR3 sequences, around 44% recorded once. This receptor was taken from a human donor in good health, serving as a control. The V gene is TRBV10-3, the J gene TRBJ2-5; D remains unclear. Sequenced input: sorted CD4+, CD8+, or CD8+CD57+ T cells (not recorded which) from PBMCs. The CDR3 loop reads CAISYGSWSETQYF. The CDR3 bases are TGTGCCATCAGTTACGGGTCATGGTCCGAGACCCAGTACTTC.